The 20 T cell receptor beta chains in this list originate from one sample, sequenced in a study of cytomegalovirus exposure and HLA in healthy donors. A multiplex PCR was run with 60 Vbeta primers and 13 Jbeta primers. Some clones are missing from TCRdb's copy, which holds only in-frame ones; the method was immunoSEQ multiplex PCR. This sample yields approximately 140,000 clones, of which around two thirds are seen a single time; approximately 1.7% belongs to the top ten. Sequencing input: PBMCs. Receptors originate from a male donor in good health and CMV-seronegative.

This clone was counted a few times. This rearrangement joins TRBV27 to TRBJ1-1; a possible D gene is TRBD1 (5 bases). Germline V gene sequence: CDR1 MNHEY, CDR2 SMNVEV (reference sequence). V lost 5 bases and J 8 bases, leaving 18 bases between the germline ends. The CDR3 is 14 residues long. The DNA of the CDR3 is TGTGCCAGCAGTATCGCGCCGGGACTCCCAGAAGCTTTCTTT. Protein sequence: CASSIAPGLPEAFF.

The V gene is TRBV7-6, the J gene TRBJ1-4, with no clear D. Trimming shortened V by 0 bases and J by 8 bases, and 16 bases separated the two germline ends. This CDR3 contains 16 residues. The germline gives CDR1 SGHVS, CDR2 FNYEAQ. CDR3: CASSLALGSNGEKLFF. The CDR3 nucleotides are TGTGCCAGCAGCTTAGCGCTAGGCAGTAATGGCGAAAAACTGTTTTTT.

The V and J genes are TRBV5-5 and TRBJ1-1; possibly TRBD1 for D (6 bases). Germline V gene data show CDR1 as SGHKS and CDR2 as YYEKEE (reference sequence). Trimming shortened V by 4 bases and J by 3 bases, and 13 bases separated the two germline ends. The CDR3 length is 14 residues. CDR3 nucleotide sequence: TGTGCCAGCAGCGGGGGCGGGTGGGACACTGAAGCTTTCTTT. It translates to CASSGGGWDTEAFF. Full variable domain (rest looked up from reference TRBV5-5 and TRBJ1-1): DAGVTQSPTHLIKTRGQQVTLRCSPISGHKSVSWYQQVLGQGPQFIFQYYEKEERGRGNFPDRFSARQFPNYSSELNVNALLLGDSALYLCASSGGGWDTEAFFGQGTRLTVV.

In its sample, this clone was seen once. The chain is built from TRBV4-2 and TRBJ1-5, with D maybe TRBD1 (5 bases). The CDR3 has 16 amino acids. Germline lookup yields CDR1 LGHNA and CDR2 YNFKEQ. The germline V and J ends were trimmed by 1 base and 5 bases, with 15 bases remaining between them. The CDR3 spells CASSQGSREVDQPQHF. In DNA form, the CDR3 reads TGTGCCAGCAGCCAAGGGTCCAGGGAAGTTGATCAGCCCCAGCATTTT.

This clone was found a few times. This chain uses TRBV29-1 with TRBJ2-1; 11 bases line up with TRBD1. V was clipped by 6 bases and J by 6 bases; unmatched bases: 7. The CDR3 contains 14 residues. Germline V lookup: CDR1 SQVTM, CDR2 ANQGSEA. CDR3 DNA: TGCAGCGTGCACCGGGACAGGGGGGTCAATGAGCAGTTCTTC. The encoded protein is CSVHRDRGVNEQFF.

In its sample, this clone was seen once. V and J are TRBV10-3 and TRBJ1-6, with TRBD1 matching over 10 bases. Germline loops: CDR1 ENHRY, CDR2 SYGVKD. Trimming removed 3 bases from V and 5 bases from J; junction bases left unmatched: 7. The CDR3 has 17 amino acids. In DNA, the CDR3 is TGTGCCATCAGTGATAGGGACAGGGGATGGGATAATTCACCCCTCCACTTT. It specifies CAISDRDRGWDNSPLHF.

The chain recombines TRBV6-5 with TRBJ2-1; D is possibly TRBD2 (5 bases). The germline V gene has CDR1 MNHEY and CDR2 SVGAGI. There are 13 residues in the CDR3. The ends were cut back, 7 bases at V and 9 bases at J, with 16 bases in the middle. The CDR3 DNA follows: TGTGCCAGCACCAACGGGGTGGGCTGTGAGCAGTTCTTC. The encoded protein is CASTNGVGCEQFF.

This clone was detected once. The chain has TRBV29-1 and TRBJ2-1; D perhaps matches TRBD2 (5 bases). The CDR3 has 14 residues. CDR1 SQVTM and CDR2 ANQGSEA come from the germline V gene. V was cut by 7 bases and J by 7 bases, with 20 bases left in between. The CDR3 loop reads CSAESTGRGNEQFF. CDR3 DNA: TGCAGCGCCGAGTCCACTGGGAGAGGGAATGAGCAGTTCTTC.

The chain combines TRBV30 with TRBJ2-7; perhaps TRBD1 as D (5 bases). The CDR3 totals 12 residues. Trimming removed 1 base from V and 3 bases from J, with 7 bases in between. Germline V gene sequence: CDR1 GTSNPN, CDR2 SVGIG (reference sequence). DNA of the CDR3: TGTGCCTGGAGTGGGCAGGGCTACGAGCAGTACTTC. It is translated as CAWSGQGYEQYF.

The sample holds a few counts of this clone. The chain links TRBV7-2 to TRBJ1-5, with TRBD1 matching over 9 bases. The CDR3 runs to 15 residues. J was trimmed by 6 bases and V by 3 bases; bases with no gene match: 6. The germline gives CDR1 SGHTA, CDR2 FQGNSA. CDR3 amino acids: CASSFGTGLGQPQHF. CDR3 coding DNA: TGTGCCAGCAGCTTTGGGACAGGGTTAGGTCAGCCCCAGCATTTT.

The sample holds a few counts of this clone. CDR3 amino acids: CASSLTAGGPGAEQFF. CDR3 nucleotide sequence: TGTGCCAGCAGCTTGACAGCGGGGGGGCCAGGAGCTGAGCAGTTCTTC. This chain uses TRBV5-4 with TRBJ2-1; 10 nucleotides match TRBD2. Germline values: CDR1 SGHNT, CDR2 YYREEE (reference sequence). The J segment lost 9 bases and the V segment lost 1 base, leaving 10 bases of the junction unmatched. This CDR3 region has 16 residues.

CDR3 coding DNA: TGTGCCAGCATAGGGATAACAGGGGACAATGAGCAGTTCTTC. Translation: CASIGITGDNEQFF. The rearrangement joins TRBV2 to TRBJ2-1; 7 bases line up with TRBD1. The CDR3 is 14 amino acids. Germline CDR1 is SNHLY and CDR2 is FYNNEI. Trimming at V came to 7 bases and at J to 5 bases, leaving 8 bases not matched to a gene.

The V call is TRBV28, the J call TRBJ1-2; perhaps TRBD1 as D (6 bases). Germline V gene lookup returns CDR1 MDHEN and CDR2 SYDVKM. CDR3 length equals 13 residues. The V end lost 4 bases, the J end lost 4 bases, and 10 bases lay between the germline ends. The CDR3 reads CASSSGAAYGYTF. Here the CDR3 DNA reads TGTGCCAGCAGTTCAGGGGCGGCCTATGGCTACACCTTC.

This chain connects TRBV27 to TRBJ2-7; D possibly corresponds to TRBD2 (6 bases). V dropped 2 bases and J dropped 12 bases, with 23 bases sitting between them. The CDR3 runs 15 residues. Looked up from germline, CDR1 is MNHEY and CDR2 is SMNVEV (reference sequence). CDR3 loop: CASSLGVPSATPLYF. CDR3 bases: TGTGCCAGCAGTTTAGGGGTCCCTAGCGCGACCCCCTTGTACTTC.

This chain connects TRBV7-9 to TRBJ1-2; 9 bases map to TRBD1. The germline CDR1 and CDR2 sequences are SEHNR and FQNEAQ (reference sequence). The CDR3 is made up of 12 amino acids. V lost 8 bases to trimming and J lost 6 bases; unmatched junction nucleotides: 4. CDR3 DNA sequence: TGTGCCAGCGGGACAGGGATCCATGGCTACACCTTC. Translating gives CASGTGIHGYTF.

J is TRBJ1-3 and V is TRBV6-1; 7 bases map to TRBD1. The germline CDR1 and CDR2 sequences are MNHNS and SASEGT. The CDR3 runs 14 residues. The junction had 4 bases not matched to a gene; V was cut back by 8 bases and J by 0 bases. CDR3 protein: CASDRDSSGNTIYF. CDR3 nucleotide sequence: TGTGCCAGCGACAGGGACTCCTCTGGAAACACCATATATTTT.

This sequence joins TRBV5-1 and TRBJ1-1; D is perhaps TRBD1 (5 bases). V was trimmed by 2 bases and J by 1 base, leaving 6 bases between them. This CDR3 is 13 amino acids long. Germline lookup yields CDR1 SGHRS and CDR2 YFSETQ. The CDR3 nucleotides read TGCGCCAGCAGCTTTACAGGGAACACTGAAGCTTTCTTT. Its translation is CASSFTGNTEAFF.

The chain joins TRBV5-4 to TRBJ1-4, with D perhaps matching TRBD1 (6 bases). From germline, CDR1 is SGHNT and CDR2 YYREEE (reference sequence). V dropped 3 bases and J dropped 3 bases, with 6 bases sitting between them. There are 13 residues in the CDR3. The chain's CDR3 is CASSWTANEKLFF. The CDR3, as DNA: TGTGCCAGCAGCTGGACAGCTAATGAAAAACTGTTTTTT. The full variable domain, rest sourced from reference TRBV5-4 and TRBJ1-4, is ETGVTQSPTHLIKTRGQQVTLRCSSQSGHNTVSWYQQALGQGPQFIFQYYREEENGRGNFPPRFSGLQFPNYSSELNVNALELDDSALYLCASSWTANEKLFFGSGTQLSVL.

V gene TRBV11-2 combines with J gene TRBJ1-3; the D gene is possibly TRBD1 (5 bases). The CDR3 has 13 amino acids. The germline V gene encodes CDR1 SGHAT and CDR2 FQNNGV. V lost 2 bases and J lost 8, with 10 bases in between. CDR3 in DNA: TGTGCCAGCAGCTTAACCAGGGCGGACACCATATATTTT. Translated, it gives CASSLTRADTIYF.

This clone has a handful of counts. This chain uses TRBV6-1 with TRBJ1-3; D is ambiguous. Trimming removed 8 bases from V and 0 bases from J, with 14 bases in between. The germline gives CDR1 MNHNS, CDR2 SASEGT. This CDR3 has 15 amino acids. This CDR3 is CASRGSTTSGNTIYF. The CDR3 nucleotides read TGTGCCAGCCGAGGCAGTACAACCTCTGGAAACACCATATATTTT.